The 20 T cell receptor beta chains below were found in one sample sequenced in a study of T cells and copy number aberrations in small-cell lung cancer. Some clones are missing from TCRdb's copy, which holds only in-frame ones; the method was immunoSEQ multiplex PCR. The data hold fewer than 3,000 clones, with roughly 82% observed a single time. The sequencing sample was made of normal tissue next to the tumor. These receptor sequences come from a woman aged 45-65 years with small cell lung cancer.

The J gene is TRBJ2-2, the V gene TRBV19, with TRBD2 matching over 8 bases. J was trimmed by 1 base and V by 5 bases; bases with no gene match: 9. The germline gives CDR1 LNHDA, CDR2 SQIVND (reference sequence). The CDR3 is 17 residues long. CDR3 DNA: TGTGCCAGTAGTGGGGGGCGGAGCGGGGGGAACACCGGGGAGCTGTTTTTT. Its translation is CASSGGRSGGNTGELFF. Full variable domain (rest looked up from reference TRBV19 and TRBJ2-2): DGGITQSPKYLFRKEGQNVTLSCEQNLNHDAMYWYRQDPGQGLRLIYYSQIVNDFQKGDIAEGYSVSREKKESFPLTVTSAQKNPTAFYLCASSGGRSGGNTGELFFGEGSRLTVL.

The CDR3 region has the DNA TGTGCCAGCAGCGTATATGGGCAGCTCACAGATACGCAGTATTTT. Residues: CASSVYGQLTDTQYF. The chain is built from TRBV9 and TRBJ2-3, with D unclear. Germline V lookup: CDR1 SGDLS, CDR2 YYNGEE. The CDR3 is made up of 15 amino acids. V lost 1 base and J 2 bases, leaving 11 bases between the germline ends.

V and J are TRBV27 and TRBJ1-1; 9 nucleotides agree with TRBD1. The V gene's germline CDR1 is MNHEY and CDR2 SMNVEV (reference sequence). This CDR3 is built from 16 residues. V lost 6 bases, J lost 3 bases, and 11 bases stayed unmatched. The CDR3 is CASRDGGTGYDTEAFF. The CDR3 nucleotides read TGTGCCAGCAGAGACGGGGGGACAGGGTATGACACTGAAGCTTTCTTT.

The rearrangement joins TRBV2 to TRBJ1-5, with 8 bases matching TRBD1. CDR1 and CDR2 (germline): SNHLY, FYNNEI. The CDR3 runs 14 residues. Germline trimming cut 6 bases from V and 5 bases from J; bases unmatched to any gene: 6. DNA of the CDR3: TGTGCCAGCAGACACTCGACAGGGGATCAGCCCCAGCATTTT. Translated, it gives CASRHSTGDQPQHF.

This clone has a single count. This chain uses TRBV18 with TRBJ2-7, with a weak D call TRBD2 (6 bases). V shed 0 bases and J shed 3 bases, with 12 bases lying between them. Germline V lookup: CDR1 KGHSH, CDR2 LQKENI. The CDR3 runs to 15 residues. This chain's CDR3 is CASSPPIGGGYEQYF. DNA for the CDR3: TGTGCCAGCTCACCACCTATCGGGGGAGGCTACGAGCAGTACTTC.

This clone appeared a single time. The chain is built from TRBV27 and TRBJ2-2; 9 bases line up with TRBD1. The CDR3 loop spans 17 amino acids. The trim removed 10 bases at V and 2 bases at J, leaving 14 bases unmatched. From germline, CDR1 is MNHEY and CDR2 SMNVEV (reference sequence). The CDR3 DNA follows: TGTGCCACCTCTACTACCCCGGGACAGGGCAACACCGGGGAGCTGTTTTTT. This encodes CATSTTPGQGNTGELFF.

The genes are TRBV5-1 and TRBJ1-2; the D gene is possibly TRBD1 (5 bases). Germline CDR1 SGHRS, CDR2 YFSETQ. V lost 4 bases and J lost 2, with 9 bases in between. The CDR3 is 13 residues long. The CDR3 coding sequence is TGCGCCAGCAGCCCGGACACAAACTATGGCTACACCTTC. This translates into CASSPDTNYGYTF.

The gene calls are TRBV18 and TRBJ2-1, with D tentatively TRBD1 or TRBD2 (5 bases each). CDR1 and CDR2 from the germline V gene are KGHSH and LQKENI. This CDR3 has 15 amino acids. Trimming cost V 3 bases and J 3 bases, with 12 bases left between them. The CDR3 DNA sequence: TGTGCCAGCTCACCCCGTGAGGGACGCTACAATGAGCAGTTCTTC. Protein product: CASSPREGRYNEQFF.

This clone has just one count. This rearrangement joins TRBV4-1 to TRBJ2-1; 8 bases map to TRBD1. Germline lookup yields CDR1 MGHRA and CDR2 YSYEKL. The CDR3 extends over 17 amino acids. V was pared by 4 bases and J by 6 bases, with 14 bases of the junction left unmatched. The chain's CDR3 is CASSPLLDRARSNEQFF. The CDR3 DNA follows: TGCGCCAGCAGCCCTCTCCTGGACAGGGCCCGTAGCAATGAGCAGTTCTTC.

The rearrangement uses TRBV28 and TRBJ1-2, with no clear D. There are 16 residues in the CDR3. In germline, CDR1 is MDHEN, CDR2 SYDVKM. V was pared by 3 bases and J by 0 bases, with 14 bases between. The CDR3 protein is CASSFERLVANYGYTF. CDR3 coding DNA: TGTGCCAGCAGTTTCGAGAGGTTAGTAGCTAACTATGGCTACACCTTC.

This chain joins TRBV19 and TRBJ2-1; D not certain. Per germline, CDR1 LNHDA and CDR2 SQIVND (reference sequence). The V and J ends lost 4 bases and 2 bases respectively, with 9 bases between them. CDR3 length: 14 amino acids. The CDR3 nucleotides are TGTGCCAGTAGTAGGCAGGATGCCTACAATGAGCAGTTCTTC. Translation: CASSRQDAYNEQFF.

This chain uses TRBV19 with TRBJ1-5; D might be TRBD1 (5 bases). CDR1 and CDR2 (germline): LNHDA, SQIVND (reference sequence). The CDR3 has 12 amino acids. V lost 3 bases to trimming and J lost 11 bases, with 11 bases between them. CDR3 bases: TGTGCCAGTAGTATGAGGGGTCCAGCCCAGCATTTT. Its protein is CASSMRGPAQHF.

Of note for this clone: At one of its ends the junction is not consistent with the germline gene, which may arise from a read error. This chain uses TRBV19 with TRBJ2-3; no reliable D call. This CDR3 spans 14 amino acids. Germline V gene data show CDR1 as LNHDA and CDR2 as SQIVND (reference sequence). The CDR3 DNA reads as TGTGCCAATAGTACAAAAGACAGCACAGATACGCAGTATTTT. Translating gives CANSTKDSTDTQYF.

The CDR3 protein is CSVVAGERYTF. The DNA for the CDR3 is TGCAGCGTCGTGGCCGGGGAGAGATACACCTTC. V and J are TRBV29-1 and TRBJ1-2, with no clear D. Looked up from germline, CDR1 is SQVTM and CDR2 is ANQGSEA. Trimming pared 6 bases from V and 11 bases from J, leaving 16 bases between. The CDR3 runs 11 residues.

The J gene is TRBJ1-1, the V gene TRBV7-8, with a tentative D call TRBD1 (6 bases). Looked up from germline, CDR1 is SGHVS and CDR2 is FQNEAQ. With 5 bases removed from V and 2 bases from J, the gap between germline ends came to 15 bases. The length of the CDR3 is 15 residues. CDR3 sequence reads: CASSLTGQSNTEAFF. Written as DNA, the CDR3 is TGTGCCAGCAGCCTAACAGGACAGAGCAACACTGAAGCTTTCTTT.

In the case of this clone: This is likely an artifact of a read error, given a far larger clone one base away. The rearrangement links TRBV5-1 to TRBJ1-1; no clear D. The CDR3 covers 14 residues. CDR1 is SGHRS and CDR2 is YFSETQ in the germline V gene. The CDR3 loop reads CASSLEEMNTKAFF. The CDR3 region has the DNA TGCGCCAGCAGCTTGGAGGAAATGAACACTAAAGCTTTCTTT. Full variable domain (missing parts from reference TRBV5-1 and TRBJ1-1): KAGVTQTPRYLIKTRGQQVTLSCSPISGHRSVSWYQQTPGQGLQFLFEYFSETQRNKGNFPGRFSGRQFSNSRSEMNVSTLELGDSALYLCASSLEEMNTKAFFGQGTRLTVV.

In the case of this clone: Other DNA variants within this sample encode the same CDR3. The chain has TRBV7-2 and TRBJ2-7, with TRBD2 matching over 9 bases. The germline V gene encodes CDR1 SGHTA and CDR2 FQGNSA. The V segment lost 1 base and the J segment 4 bases; nucleotides outside the gene matches: 8. There are 16 residues in the CDR3. The CDR3 here is CASSLELAGGTYEQYF. The CDR3 region has the DNA TGTGCCAGCAGCTTAGAACTAGCGGGCGGAACTTACGAGCAGTACTTC.

The chain joins TRBV7-8 to TRBJ2-1, with D unresolved. Germline lookup yields CDR1 SGHVS and CDR2 FQNEAQ. The V and J ends lost 1 base and 8 bases respectively, with 12 bases between them. CDR3 size: 14 residues. This CDR3 is CASSLVPGTDEQFF. CDR3 DNA: TGTGCCAGCAGCTTAGTGCCCGGTACTGATGAGCAGTTCTTC.

The V and J genes are TRBV5-1 and TRBJ1-2; no definite D call. The CDR3 has 14 amino acids. Trimming shortened V by 0 bases and J by 8 bases, and 14 bases separated the two germline ends. CDR1 is SGHRS and CDR2 is YFSETQ in the germline V gene. The CDR3 nucleotides read TGCGCCAGCAGCTTGGAGACGGCGCCTAGGGGCTACACCTTC. As protein: CASSLETAPRGYTF.

In this sample, this clone turned up once. The chain has TRBV2 and TRBJ2-5, with D perhaps TRBD1 (6 bases). V was trimmed by 7 bases and J by 4 bases, leaving 13 bases between them. Per germline, CDR1 SNHLY and CDR2 FYNNEI. The CDR3 length is 13 residues. This chain's CDR3 is CASNNRVGETQYF. The CDR3 region has the DNA TGTGCCAGCAACAACAGGGTCGGAGAGACCCAGTACTTC. Using reference TRBV2 and TRBJ2-5 for the parts outside the CDR3, the full variable domain is EPEVTQTPSHQVTQMGQEVILRCVPISNHLYFYWYRQILGQKVEFLVSFYNNEISEKSEIFDDQFSVERPDGSNFTLKIRSTKLEDSAMYFCASNNRVGETQYFGPGTRLLVL.